Following are 23 T cell receptor beta chains from one sample sequenced in a study of cytomegalovirus exposure and HLA in healthy donors. In the PCR, 60 Vbeta and 13 Jbeta primers were used. TCRdb's table, derived via immunoSEQ multiplex PCR, lists solely in-frame clones and lacks some. Among approximately 170,000 clones listed, 73% were seen once. The sample consisted of PBMCs. The receptors come from a young woman in good health and CMV-seropositive.

The chain recombines TRBV5-1 with TRBJ1-1, with D possibly being TRBD1 (5 bases). This CDR3 comprises 13 residues. The V and J ends lost 3 bases and 4 bases respectively, with 10 bases between them. CDR1 is SGHRS and CDR2 is YFSETQ in the germline V gene. The chain's CDR3 is CASSSQGGTEAFF. The CDR3 nucleotides read TGCGCCAGCAGCTCTCAGGGAGGCACTGAAGCTTTCTTT.

Regarding this clone: One end of the junction is discordant with germline, which a read error may explain. V and J are TRBV7-7 and TRBJ2-2, with 13 bases matching TRBD2. Germline V lookup: CDR1 SSHAT, CDR2 FNYEAQ (reference sequence). The CDR3 is 16 amino acids. This CDR3 reads CASSLLAGGSTGELFF. The CDR3 bases are TGTGCTAGCAGCCTACTAGCGGGGGGGAGTACCGGGGAGCTGTTTTTT. Combining the CDR3 with reference TRBV7-7 and TRBJ2-2 gives the whole variable domain GAGVSQSPRYKVTKRGQDVTLRCDPISSHATLYWYQQALGQGPEFLTYFNYEAQPDKSGLPSDRFSAERPEGSISTLTIQRTEQRDSAMYRCASSLLAGGSTGELFFGEGSRLTVL.

This rearrangement joins TRBV6-5 to TRBJ2-7, with 10 bases lining up with TRBD2. Germline CDR1 reads MNHEY; CDR2 reads SVGAGI. The CDR3 spans 15 residues. V lost 5 bases and J lost 1; bases outside the gene matches: 5. The CDR3 DNA sequence: TGTGCCAGCAGTCAAAATAGCGGGGGGTCCTACGAGCAGTACTTC. Protein product: CASSQNSGGSYEQYF.

This chain links TRBV27 with TRBJ1-1; 7 nucleotides align to TRBD1. Germline V gene lookup returns CDR1 MNHEY and CDR2 SMNVEV (reference sequence). The V and J ends lost 7 bases and 0 bases, in that order; junction bases with no gene match: 2. This CDR3 is 13 amino acids long. The CDR3 bases are TGTGCCAGCACGACAGGGTTGAACACTGAAGCTTTCTTT. This translates into CASTTGLNTEAFF.

The chain has TRBV9 and TRBJ2-2; 11 bases agree with TRBD1. There are 16 residues in the CDR3. Per the germline V gene, CDR1 is SGDLS and CDR2 is YYNGEE. With 3 bases clipped from V and 5 bases from J, the junction kept 6 bases outside the gene matches. CDR3 nucleotide sequence: TGTGCCAGCAGCGCCCGGACAGGGGGCAAAACCGGGGAGCTGTTTTTT. Amino acid sequence: CASSARTGGKTGELFF.

The gene calls are TRBV27 and TRBJ1-1; TRBD1 might be the D (5 bases). V shed 8 bases and J shed 4 bases, with 8 bases lying between them. CDR3 length: 11 amino acids. Per germline, CDR1 MNHEY and CDR2 SMNVEV (reference sequence). The chain's CDR3 is CASRGGTEAFF. CDR3 coding DNA: TGTGCCAGCCGGGGGGGCACTGAAGCTTTCTTT.

The chain combines TRBV9 with TRBJ2-3, with TRBD1 matching over 7 bases. CDR1 and CDR2 (germline): SGDLS, YYNGEE. This CDR3 region has 14 residues. V shed 0 bases and J 5 bases; nucleotides not matched to a gene: 3. In nucleotides, the CDR3 is TGTGCCAGCAGCGTAGCTTGGGACAGAGATACGCAGTATTTT. Translating it yields CASSVAWDRDTQYF. Complete variable domain (other parts from reference TRBV9 and TRBJ2-3): DSGVTQTPKHLITATGQRVTLRCSPRSGDLSVYWYQQSLDQGLQFLIQYYNGEERAKGNILERFSAQQFPDLHSELNLSSLELGDSALYFCASSVAWDRDTQYFGPGTRLTVL.

The chain joins TRBV15 to TRBJ1-6; 7 bases are shared with TRBD1. The trim removed 4 bases at V and 9 bases at J, leaving 9 bases unmatched. The CDR3 covers 15 residues. Germline V gives CDR1 LNHNV, CDR2 YYDKDF (reference sequence). The CDR3 bases are TGTGCCACCAGCAAAGACCGACAGGGTGGTTCACCCCTCCACTTT. Amino acid sequence: CATSKDRQGGSPLHF.

This chain connects TRBV27 to TRBJ2-7, with 7 bases that match TRBD1. The germline gives CDR1 MNHEY, CDR2 SMNVEV (reference sequence). With V trimmed by 4 bases and J by 3 bases, 3 bases remained unmatched. This CDR3 comprises 13 residues. Written as DNA, the CDR3 is TGTGCCAGCAGTTCCTGGGACAGCTACGAGCAGTACTTC. This codes for CASSSWDSYEQYF.

This sequence joins TRBV7-2 and TRBJ1-4; TRBD1 is a possible D gene (5 bases). V lost 2 bases, J lost 8 bases, and 15 bases lay in between. Germline-derived CDR1 and CDR2 are SGHTA and FQGNSA. The CDR3 is 15 residues long. DNA for the CDR3: TGTGCCAGCAGCTTATCTCCTGCGGGACTCGAAAAACTGTTTTTT. Translation gives CASSLSPAGLEKLFF.

This chain connects TRBV6-6 to TRBJ2-7; no definite D call. The germline gives CDR1 MNHNY, CDR2 SVGAGI (reference sequence). The germline V and J ends were trimmed by 1 base and 6 bases, with 13 bases remaining between them. CDR3 length equals 14 residues. CDR3 nucleotide sequence: TGTGCCAGCAGTTACTTACGAGGTGCCGCCGAGCAGTACTTC. Translation gives CASSYLRGAAEQYF.

V is TRBV18 and J is TRBJ1-4; 7 bases match TRBD1. This CDR3 has 14 residues. V was clipped by 6 bases and J by 2 bases; unmatched bases: 3. Germline assignment: CDR1 KGHSH and CDR2 LQKENI. CDR3 amino acids: CASSLDRTNEKLFF. CDR3 bases: TGTGCCAGCTCGTTGGACAGGACTAATGAAAAACTGTTTTTT.

The chain carries TRBV5-1 and TRBJ1-1; D remains ambiguous. This CDR3 has 13 residues. CDR1 is SGHRS and CDR2 is YFSETQ in the germline V gene. The ends were cut back, 5 bases at V and 4 bases at J, with 12 bases in the middle. CDR3 nucleotides: TGCGCCAGCAGAAATAACCCGGGCACTGAAGCTTTCTTT. Protein product: CASRNNPGTEAFF.

This sequence joins TRBV23-1 and TRBJ2-1; weak D call: TRBD2 (6 bases). TRBV23-1 is noted as an ORF with a role that remains uncertain. The CDR3 spans 14 residues. With 8 bases removed from V and 0 bases from J, the gap between germline ends came to 11 bases. The CDR3 bases are TGCGCCAGCGTGGCGGGAAGCTCCTACAATGAGCAGTTCTTC. It yields the protein CASVAGSSYNEQFF.

V is TRBV11-2 and J is TRBJ2-3; 11 positions agree with TRBD2. This CDR3 spans 15 amino acids. V shed 2 bases and J 3 bases; nucleotides not matched to a gene: 1. CDR1 is SGHAT, CDR2 FQNNGV, per germline. The CDR3: CASSLLAGGTDTQYF. The CDR3 nucleotides are TGTGCCAGCAGCTTACTAGCGGGGGGAACAGATACGCAGTATTTT.

The CDR3 coding sequence is TGTGCCAGCAGCCACAGGGTTGGAAACACCATATATTTT. Translation: CASSHRVGNTIYF. This chain connects TRBV14 to TRBJ1-3, with D maybe TRBD1 (5 bases). Trimming took 3 bases from V and 3 from J, leaving 6 bases between them. The CDR3 covers 13 residues. Germline V gives CDR1 SGHDN, CDR2 FVKESK. The entire variable domain, with the rest obtained from reference TRBV14 and TRBJ1-3, is as follows: EAGVTQFPSHSVIEKGQTVTLRCDPISGHDNLYWYRRVMGKEIKFLLHFVKESKQDESGMPNNRFLAERTGGTYSTLKVQPAELEDSGVYFCASSHRVGNTIYFGEGSWLTVV.

The rearrangement joins TRBV9 to TRBJ2-5; 8 nucleotides align to TRBD2. The CDR3 totals 15 residues. Germline V gene data show CDR1 as SGDLS and CDR2 as YYNGEE. With 0 bases clipped from V and 4 bases from J, the junction kept 5 bases outside the gene matches. CDR3 coding DNA: TGTGCCAGCAGCGTAGGAGCGGGGGTAGGAGAGACCCAGTACTTC. This encodes CASSVGAGVGETQYF.

The J gene is TRBJ2-3, the V gene TRBV7-9, with D maybe TRBD1 (6 bases). This CDR3 comprises 15 residues. The germline V gene encodes CDR1 SEHNR and CDR2 FQNEAQ (reference sequence). Trimming stripped 2 bases from V and 2 bases from J, with 11 bases between. The DNA of the CDR3 is TGTGCCAGCAGCTTACGTGGACAGTCCACAGATACGCAGTATTTT. Its translation: CASSLRGQSTDTQYF.

The rearrangement joins TRBV25-1 to TRBJ1-1; tentatively, D is TRBD1 (6 bases). There are 13 residues in the CDR3. Germline V gene sequence: CDR1 MGHDK, CDR2 SYGVNS. The ends were cut back, 7 bases at V and 2 bases at J, with 11 bases in the middle. For the CDR3, the DNA is TGTGCCAGCACCCGGGACACCAACACTGAAGCTTTCTTT. It yields the protein CASTRDTNTEAFF.

The gene calls are TRBV6-5 and TRBJ2-5; no firm D call. With 3 bases removed from V and 5 bases from J, the gap between germline ends came to 13 bases. The V gene's germline CDR1 is MNHEY and CDR2 SVGAGI. This CDR3 is built from 14 residues. Here the CDR3 reads CASSYGSPRETQYF. The CDR3 DNA is TGTGCCAGCAGTTATGGCAGTCCGAGGGAGACCCAGTACTTC.

This clone has a handful of counts. This chain links TRBV6-5 with TRBJ1-4; D call uncertain. With 6 bases removed from V and 8 bases from J, the gap between germline ends came to 19 bases. Germline V gene sequence: CDR1 MNHEY, CDR2 SVGAGI. This CDR3 is built from 15 residues. The CDR3 bases are TGTGCCAGCAGCGAGAATCGGGTGGCGGGGGAAAAACTGTTTTTT. Protein product: CASSENRVAGEKLFF.

This chain connects TRBV5-1 to TRBJ2-3, with D maybe TRBD1 (6 bases). Germline V gene sequence: CDR1 SGHRS, CDR2 YFSETQ. The length of the CDR3 is 14 residues. Between the trimmed V and J ends, which lost 4 bases and 9 bases, there was a span of 18 bases. The CDR3 is CASSPPSQGNTQYF. As DNA, the CDR3 is TGCGCCAGCAGCCCCCCCTCGCAGGGGAACACGCAGTATTTT.

The chain couples TRBV4-1 to TRBJ1-1, with unresolved D. Germline CDR1 is MGHRA and CDR2 is YSYEKL. The CDR3 has 14 residues. Trimming left V 0 bases short and J 2 bases short, with 7 bases between. CDR3 coding DNA: TGCGCCAGCAGCCAAGATCCCAGAAACACTGAAGCTTTCTTT. As protein: CASSQDPRNTEAFF.